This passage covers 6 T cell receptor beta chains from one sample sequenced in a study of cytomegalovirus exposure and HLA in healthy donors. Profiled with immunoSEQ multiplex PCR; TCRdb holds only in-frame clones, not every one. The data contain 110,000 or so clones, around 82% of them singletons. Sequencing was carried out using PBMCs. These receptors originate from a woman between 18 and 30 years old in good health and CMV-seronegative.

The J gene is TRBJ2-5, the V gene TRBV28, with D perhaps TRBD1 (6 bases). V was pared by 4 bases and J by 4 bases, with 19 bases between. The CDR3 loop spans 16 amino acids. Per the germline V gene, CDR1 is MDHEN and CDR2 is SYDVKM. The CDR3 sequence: CASSSPSGQTLETQYF. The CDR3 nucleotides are TGTGCCAGCAGTTCCCCTTCGGGACAAACCTTAGAGACCCAGTACTTC. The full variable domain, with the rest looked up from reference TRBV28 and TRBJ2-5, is DVKVTQSSRYLVKRTGEKVFLECVQDMDHENMFWYRQDPGLGLRLIYFSYDVKMKEKGDIPEGYSVSREKKERFSLILESASTNQTSMYLCASSSPSGQTLETQYFGPGTRLLVL.

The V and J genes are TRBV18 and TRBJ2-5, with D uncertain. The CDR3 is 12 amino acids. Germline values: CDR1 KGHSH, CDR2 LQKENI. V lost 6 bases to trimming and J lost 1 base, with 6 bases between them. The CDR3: CASSAAQETQYF. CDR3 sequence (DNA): TGTGCCAGCTCCGCGGCCCAAGAGACCCAGTACTTC.

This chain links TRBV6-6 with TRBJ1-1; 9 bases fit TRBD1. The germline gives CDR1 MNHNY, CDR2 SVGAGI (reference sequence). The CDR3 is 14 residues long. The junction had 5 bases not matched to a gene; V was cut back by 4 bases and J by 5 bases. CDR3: CASSWGQGRTEAFF. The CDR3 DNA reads TGTGCCAGCAGTTGGGGACAGGGCCGGACTGAAGCTTTCTTT.

Here the CDR3 DNA reads TGTGCCAGCAGTGAATCGACTAGCGGTCCCTACGAGCAGTACTTC. Translating it yields CASSESTSGPYEQYF. The genes are TRBV2 and TRBJ2-7, with 9 positions matching TRBD2. CDR1 and CDR2 (germline): SNHLY, FYNNEI. CDR3 size: 15 residues. V was pared by 2 bases and J by 2 bases, with 4 bases of the junction left unmatched.

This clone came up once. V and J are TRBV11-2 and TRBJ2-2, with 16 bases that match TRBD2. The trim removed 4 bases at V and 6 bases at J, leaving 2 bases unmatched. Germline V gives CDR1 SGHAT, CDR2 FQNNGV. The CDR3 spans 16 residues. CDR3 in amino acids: CASSSGTSGGAGELFF. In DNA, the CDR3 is TGTGCCAGCAGCTCAGGGACTAGCGGGGGGGCCGGGGAGCTGTTTTTT.

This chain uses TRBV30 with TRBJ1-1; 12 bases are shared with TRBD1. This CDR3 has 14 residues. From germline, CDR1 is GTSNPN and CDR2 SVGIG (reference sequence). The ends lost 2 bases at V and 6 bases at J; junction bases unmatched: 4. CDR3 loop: CAWSWGTGGSEAFF. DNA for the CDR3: TGTGCCTGGAGTTGGGGGACAGGGGGCTCTGAAGCTTTCTTT.